A single sample is the source of the 13 T cell receptor beta chains below, sequenced in a study of T cell clonality in common variable immunodeficiency. TCRdb keeps only in-frame clones here, not all; method: immunoSEQ multiplex PCR. The data show fewer than 75,000 clones, with none appearing a single time. The sample comprised peripheral blood mononuclear cells. The receptors shown here come from a person aged 18 to 75 in good health.

The table lists this clone with many counts. The read finishes 3 residues shy of the CDR3 end, and the germline J gene is used to complete it. The V gene is TRBV19, the J gene TRBJ1-1; D is undetermined. V was clipped by 4 bases and J by 0 bases, with 12 bases between them. Looked up from germline, CDR1 is LNHDA and CDR2 is SQIVND (reference sequence). CDR3 length: 15 residues. The CDR3: CASSTVHLMNTEAFF. The CDR3 DNA, read in part, is TGTGCCAGTAGTACCGTACACCTCATGAACACTGAA.

This clone was observed at least ten times. Read coverage stops 3 residues before the CDR3 terminus; the germline J gene supplies the remainder. The chain uses TRBV7-8 and TRBJ2-3; TRBD2 aligns across 9 bases. Germline V gives CDR1 SGHVS, CDR2 FQNEAQ. The CDR3 runs 13 residues. J lost 5 bases, V lost 7 bases, and 4 bases had no gene match. The CDR3 bases that were read are TGTGCCAGCACGCGGGGGGGCCTAGATACG. Amino acids: CASTRGGLDT. The whole CDR3 region reads CASTRGGLDTQYF.

This clone was seen many times. The CDR3 end is not reached by the read, which stops 3 residues before it; the germline J gene fills it in. The genes are TRBV20-1 and TRBJ2-1; TRBD2 matches 8 bases. The CDR3 consists of 15 residues. Germline loops: CDR1 DFQATT, CDR2 SNEGSKA (reference sequence). The trim removed 0 bases at V and 8 bases at J, leaving 9 bases unmatched. The covered CDR3 bases are TGCAGTGCTAGAGAATGGCGGGGGGAGGGCTATGAG. Translating it yields CSAREWRGEGYE. The full CDR3 reads CSAREWRGEGYEQFF.

This clone has a handful of counts. Sequencing ends 3 residues short of the CDR3 end; the germline J gene provides the rest. The chain carries TRBV10-2 and TRBJ1-3; TRBD1 agrees at 8 bases. This CDR3 has 14 residues. V dropped 4 bases and J dropped 2; count of bases not matched to a gene: 1. Germline-derived CDR1 and CDR2 are WSHSY and SAAADI. The CDR3 DNA, read in part, is TGCGCCAGCAGTGTGACAGGGGCTGGAAACACC. This gives the protein CASSVTGAGNT. The CDR3, in full, reads CASSVTGAGNTIYF.

This clone was seen at least ten times. Read data end 3 residues before the CDR3 end; the end is taken from the germline J gene. The V call is TRBV30, the J call TRBJ2-6; D is ambiguous. V dropped 5 bases and J dropped 1 base, with 9 bases sitting between them. The CDR3 sequence is 14 residues long. Germline loops: CDR1 GTSNPN, CDR2 SVGIG (reference sequence). The CDR3 sequence is CAWGGESGANVLTF. Partial CDR3 DNA: TGTGCCTGGGGCGGAGAGTCTGGGGCCAACGTC.

This clone was seen many times. The sequenced fragment ends 3 residues before the CDR3 boundary, so the rest is inferred from the germline J gene. This rearrangement joins TRBV30 to TRBJ2-1; D unclear. V lost 2 bases and J lost 9, with 8 bases in between. This CDR3 contains 11 residues. Germline assignment: CDR1 GTSNPN and CDR2 SVGIG (reference sequence). CDR3 sequence reads: CAWSSLIEQFF. The covered CDR3 bases are TGTGCCTGGAGTAGCTTGATTGAG.

This clone has ten or more counts. The read ends 3 residues early relative to the CDR3; the germline J gene fills the gap. V and J are TRBV10-3 and TRBJ2-5; D gene unclear. V lost 4 bases to trimming and J lost 2 bases, with 8 bases between them. CDR1 ENHRY and CDR2 SYGVKD come from the germline V gene. The CDR3 has 13 amino acids. This chain's CDR3 is CAISAAPQETQYF. CDR3 DNA, as far as it was read: TGTGCCATCAGTGCAGCGCCTCAAGAGACC.

This clone was counted many times. The read comes to an end 3 residues before the CDR3 does, leaving the germline J gene to fill in the end. The chain links TRBV29-1 to TRBJ1-1, with 7 bases fitting TRBD1. Looked up from germline, CDR1 is SQVTM and CDR2 is ANQGSEA. V gave up 7 bases and J gave up 4 bases; unmatched junction bases: 12. The CDR3 is 14 residues long. CDR3 region: CSALQGNSRTEAFF. The CDR3 DNA, read in part, is TGCAGCGCCCTACAGGGGAACTCACGCACTGAA. The full variable domain, completed using reference TRBV29-1 and TRBJ1-1, is SAVISQKPSRDICQRGTSLTIQCQVDSQVTMMFWYRQQPGQSLTLIATANQGSEATYESGFVIDKFPISRPNLTFSTLTVSNMSPEDSSIYLCSALQGNSRTEAFFGQGTRLTVV.

This clone was picked up many times. The read ends 3 residues shy of where the CDR3 ends; the end is completed using the germline J gene. The rearrangement uses TRBV6-2 or TRBV6-3 and TRBJ1-2, with D maybe TRBD1 (6 bases). The CDR3 consists of 13 residues. Germline V CDR1 and CDR2: MNHEY, SVGEGT. Incomplete CDR3 DNA: TGTGCCAGCACCCCCTTCTCAGGGGAGGGC. It yields the protein CASTPFSGEG. The full CDR3 reads CASTPFSGEGYTF.

This clone was counted many times. An end of the junction does not agree with germline; a read error may underlie this. The read stops 3 residues short of the end of the CDR3; the missing end is completed from the germline J gene. This chain joins TRBV7-7 and TRBJ2-4, with TRBD1 matching over 8 bases. There are 14 residues in the CDR3. The germline CDR1 and CDR2 sequences are SSHAT and FNYEAQ (reference sequence). CDR3 DNA, as far as it was read: TGTGCTAGCAGCTTGCTCACAGGGGGGAACATT. It yields the protein CASSLLTGGNI. The CDR3 as a whole reads CASSLLTGGNIQYF. Variable domain in full (rest from reference TRBV7-7 and TRBJ2-4): GAGVSQSPRYKVTKRGQDVTLRCDPISSHATLYWYQQALGQGPEFLTYFNYEAQPDKSGLPSDRFSAERPEGSISTLTIQRTEQRDSAMYRCASSLLTGGNIQYFGAGTRLSVL.

Concerning this clone: The missing CDR3 end, 3 residues past where the read stops, is filled in from the germline J gene. The chain combines TRBV19 with TRBJ2-1; 8 nucleotides line up with TRBD1. With V trimmed by 0 bases and J by 5 bases, 6 bases remained unmatched. Germline V gene data show CDR1 as LNHDA and CDR2 as SQIVND (reference sequence). CDR3 length equals 16 residues. CDR3 bases read: TGTGCCAGTAGTATAGACGTCGGGACAGGAAACAATGAG. Protein sequence: CASSIDVGTGNNE. The complete CDR3 protein is CASSIDVGTGNNEQFF.

This clone was counted at least ten times. The sequenced fragment ends 3 residues before the CDR3 boundary, so the rest is inferred from the germline J gene. This chain uses TRBV4-1 with TRBJ2-3; D is unresolved. The V end lost 2 bases, the J end lost 5 bases, and 5 bases lay between the germline ends. The CDR3 loop spans 12 amino acids. CDR1 is MGHRA, CDR2 YSYEKL, per germline. The sequenced part of the CDR3 DNA is TGCGCCAGCAGCCAAAATAAAGATACG. Its protein is CASSQNKDT. The entire CDR3 is CASSQNKDTQYF.

This clone showed up many times. The read gets to within 3 residues of the CDR3 end, and the germline J gene fills in the rest. The chain carries TRBV4-2 and TRBJ2-3; no definite D call. The CDR3 has 13 amino acids. The ends were cut back, 4 bases at V and 3 bases at J, with 8 bases in the middle. Germline V CDR1 and CDR2: LGHNA, YNFKEQ. The CDR3 bases that were read are TGTGCCAGCAGCCGACTCTTAACAGATACG. The encoded protein is CASSRLLTDT. The entire CDR3 sequence reads CASSRLLTDTQYF.